The clone carrying this T cell receptor beta chain showed up just a few times. Its antigen is undetermined. MiXCR, applied by TCRdb to the RT-PCR reads, yields one record per CDR3 protein. The repertoire holds 200,000 to 300,000 distinct CDR3 sequences, with about 12% as singletons. The data are from a study of response to subunit inactivated influenza vaccine. Germline V gives CDR1 SGHTA, CDR2 FQGNSA. Trimming pared 7 bases from V and 3 bases from J, leaving 22 bases between. CDR3 length: 16 amino acids. Study-level points and caveats: Each seasonal flu vaccination may recruit only limited new T cells, authors suggested.

This TCR was sampled from a man aged 45 to 65 who received an inactivated influenza vaccine. The J gene is TRBJ2-7, the V gene TRBV7-2; tentative D call: TRBD2 (6 bases). The sequencing here drew on non-naive T cells sorted from PBMCs, taken around 15 days before vaccination. The CDR3 protein is CASKLGTGASLYEQYF. In DNA, the CDR3 is TGTGCCAGCAAATTAGGGACGGGAGCCTCCCTCTACGAGCAGTACTTC.